A selection of T cell receptor beta chains follows, all from one sample in a study of blood T cell repertoires in COVID-19. The repertoire was sequenced with immunoSEQ multiplex PCR; TCRdb's copy has only in-frame clones and lacks some. The sample comprises about 280,000 clones, approximately 90% of which are singletons, and over 3.5% rests with the top ten. Sample: PBMCs or T cells enriched from blood (not recorded which). Receptors were obtained from a woman in her twenties or thirties with acute COVID-19. The CDR3 runs from the conserved cysteine through the conserved F or W. Fields, in order: V gene, J gene, clone size, D gene, CDR3 protein, CDR3 DNA. The D gene is left open where the match is weak. Size tells how often a clone was seen (once, few, many) or the class of an expanded clone, and some rows leave it out.

TRBV6-1	TRBJ1-5	once	NA	CASSEHTVNQPQHF	TGTGCCAGCAGTGAACACACAGTAAATCAGCCCCAGCATTTT
TRBV2	TRBJ2-2	NA	TRBD1	CASTRQGPGELFF	TGTGCCAGCACCCGACAGGGTCCCGGGGAGCTGTTTTTT
TRBV5-4	TRBJ2-5	NA	TRBD2	CASSSGLAVETQYF	TGTGCCAGCAGCTCCGGACTAGCTGTGGAGACCCAGTACTTC
TRBV15	TRBJ2-7	NA	TRBD2	CATSRDAGGGEQYF	TGTGCCACCAGCAGAGATGCGGGGGGAGGAGAGCAGTACTTC
TRBV19	TRBJ2-7	NA	TRBD2	CATARGEGTYEQYF	TGTGCCACCGCCCGGGGGGAGGGGACCTACGAGCAGTACTTC
TRBV27	TRBJ2-7	NA	NA	CASSFRFAGPYEQYF	TGTGCCAGCAGTTTTCGGTTTGCGGGGCCCTACGAGCAGTACTTC
TRBV6-2/TRBV6-3	TRBJ1-5	NA	NA	CASSYSDWGGSNQPQHF	TGTGCCAGCAGTTACTCGGACTGGGGGGGCAGCAATCAGCCCCAGCATTTT
TRBV12-3/TRBV12-4	TRBJ1-4	NA	TRBD1	CASKTGGYEKLFF	TGTGCCAGCAAGACAGGGGGATATGAAAAACTGTTTTTT
TRBV11-2	TRBJ2-3	NA	TRBD2	CASSLITSAVTNTQYF	TGTGCCAGCAGCCTTATCACTAGCGCCGTCACAAATACGCAGTATTTT
TRBV5-1	TRBJ2-5	NA	NA	CASSPGGEETQYF	TGCGCCAGCAGTCCGGGGGGCGAAGAGACCCAGTACTTC
TRBV5-1	TRBJ2-7	once	TRBD1	CASSSGTGSYEQYF	TGCGCCAGCAGTTCCGGGACAGGGTCCTACGAGCAGTACTTC
TRBV24-1	TRBJ1-6	NA	NA	CATSDLQSSSPLHF	TGTGCCACCAGTGATTTGCAGTCCTCCTCACCCCTCCACTTT
TRBV7-8	TRBJ1-5	NA	NA	CASSPGQYQPQHF	TGTGCCAGCAGCCCAGGCCAGTATCAGCCCCAGCATTTT
TRBV4-1	TRBJ1-5	NA	NA	CASSQEVGDQHF	TGCGCCAGCAGCCAAGAGGTCGGTGACCAGCATTTT
TRBV7-2	TRBJ2-7	NA	TRBD2	CASSLDTSGRPYEQYF	TGTGCCAGCAGCTTAGATACTAGCGGGAGACCCTACGAGCAGTACTTC
TRBV27	TRBJ1-4	NA	NA	CASKPTTNEKLFF	TGTGCCAGCAAGCCCACAACTAATGAAAAACTGTTTTTT
TRBV4-1	TRBJ2-7	NA	NA	CASSQDPGTYEQYF	TGCGCCAGCAGCCAAGACCCCGGGACATACGAGCAGTACTTC
TRBV5-1	TRBJ1-5	NA	TRBD1	CASSPGTADQPQHF	TGCGCCAGCAGCCCCGGGACAGCCGATCAGCCCCAGCATTTT
TRBV19	TRBJ2-1	NA	TRBD2	CASTLAGAGVLGSYNEQFF	TGTGCCAGTACCCTAGCTGGAGCGGGAGTTCTTGGCTCCTACAATGAGCAGTTCTTC
TRBV28	TRBJ2-7	NA	TRBD2	CASSRGTSVAYEQYF	TGTGCCAGCAGTCGCGGGACTAGCGTTGCCTACGAGCAGTACTTC
TRBV6-2/TRBV6-3	TRBJ2-7	NA	TRBD2	CASSTQPGGGFEEQYF	TGTGCCAGCAGTACCCAACCGGGAGGCGGTTTTGAAGAGCAGTACTTC
TRBV27	TRBJ1-5	NA	NA	CASSLTDEQPQHF	TGTGCCAGCAGTTTGACAGACGAGCAGCCCCAGCATTTT
TRBV10-3	TRBJ2-2	NA	NA	CAISDGLGSTGELFF	TGTGCCATCAGTGATGGCCTAGGCTCAACCGGGGAGCTGTTTTTT
TRBV5-6	TRBJ2-3	NA	TRBD2	CASSRGLAGTTDTQYF	TGTGCCAGCAGCCGGGGACTAGCGGGAACCACAGATACGCAGTATTTT
TRBV7-2	TRBJ2-7	NA	TRBD2	CASSLTPGGTSGF	TGTGCCAGCAGCTTAACCCCGGGGGGGACCTCGGGCTTC
TRBV28	TRBJ1-1	NA	TRBD1	CASRDRVRTEAFF	TGTGCCAGCAGGGACAGGGTGAGGACTGAAGCTTTCTTT
TRBV5-1	TRBJ2-7	NA	TRBD2	CASSLWPSGSYEQYF	TGCGCCAGCAGCTTGTGGCCTAGCGGGAGCTACGAGCAGTACTTC
TRBV28	TRBJ2-5	NA	TRBD2	CASSLSTGGPIETQYF	TGTGCCAGCAGTTTATCTACGGGAGGGCCGATCGAGACCCAGTACTTC
TRBV9	TRBJ2-3	NA	NA	CASSQSGTLFTDTQYF	TGTGCCAGCAGCCAGTCGGGGACTTTATTCACAGATACGCAGTATTTT
TRBV5-6	TRBJ2-7	NA	TRBD1	CASSFLSGTGDGEQYF	TGTGCCAGCAGCTTTCTTTCCGGGACAGGGGACGGTGAGCAGTACTTC
TRBV2	TRBJ2-2	NA	NA	CASSEYRTGELFF	TGTGCCAGCAGTGAGTACCGGACCGGGGAGCTGTTTTTT
TRBV9	TRBJ2-7	NA	TRBD2	CASSVDGTSFYEQYF	TGTGCCAGCAGCGTAGATGGGACTAGTTTCTACGAGCAGTACTTC
TRBV6-6	TRBJ2-2	NA	NA	CASSLVATGELFF	TGTGCCAGCAGTCTGGTGGCCACCGGGGAGCTGTTTTTT